What follows is one TCR beta chain and its context. This entry is derived from a study of control samples from healthy donors and cancer patients. The assay was immunoSEQ multiplex PCR, and TCRdb's table has in-frame clones only and misses some. The sample comprises some 150,000 clones, approximately 94% of which are singletons, and roughly 15% rests with the top ten. Germline-derived CDR1 and CDR2 are MNHEY and SVGEGT. Trimming took off 5 bases at V and 10 bases at J, with 23 bases between the two ends. This CDR3 has 15 residues. The chain has TRBV6-2 or TRBV6-3 and TRBJ1-1; tentatively, D is TRBD1 (6 bases). Sequenced input: PBMCs. The receptor was isolated from a man between 60 and 75 years old with colorectal cancer. The CDR3 bases are TGTGCCAGCAGTCAAGCCTCCGACAGGCCCCCTGGAGCTTTCTTT. Translating gives CASSQASDRPPGAFF.